This T cell receptor (beta chain) was captured by sequencing in a study of blood T cell repertoires in COVID-19. J was trimmed by 0 bases and V by 0 bases; bases with no gene match: 0. Germline CDR1 and CDR2: SGHNT and YYREEE (reference sequence). This CDR3 has 16 residues. Source study methods: Reference gene primer amplification in the assay estimated nucleated cell counts. Repertoires were generated with immunoSEQ multiplex PCR, while TCRdb's copy carries only in-frame clones and drops some. V and J calls and clone size are copied from that table; D and trimming were computed from the DNA. The sample consists of 81,000 or so clones, around nine tenths of them appearing once.

This sequence joins TRBV5-4 and TRBJ1-4; 9 nucleotides line up with TRBD1. This receptor was taken from a man aged 70 or older with active or convalescent COVID-19. Sequences were obtained from peripheral blood. The CDR3 sequence is CASSLGQGATNEKLFF. DNA of the CDR3: TGTGCCAGCAGCTTGGGACAGGGGGCAACTAATGAAAAACTGTTTTTT.